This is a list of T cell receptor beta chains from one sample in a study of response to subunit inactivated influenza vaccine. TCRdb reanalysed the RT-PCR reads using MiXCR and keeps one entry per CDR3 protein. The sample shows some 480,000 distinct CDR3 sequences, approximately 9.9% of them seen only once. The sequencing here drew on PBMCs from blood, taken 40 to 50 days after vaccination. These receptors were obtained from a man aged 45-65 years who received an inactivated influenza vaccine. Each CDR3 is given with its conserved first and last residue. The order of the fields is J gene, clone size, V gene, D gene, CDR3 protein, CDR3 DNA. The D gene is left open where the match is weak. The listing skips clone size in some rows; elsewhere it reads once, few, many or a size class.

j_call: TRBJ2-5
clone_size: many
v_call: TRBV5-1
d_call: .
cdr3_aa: CASSPRDNQETQYF
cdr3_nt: TGCGCCAGCAGCCCGCGGGACAACCAAGAGACCCAGTACTTC

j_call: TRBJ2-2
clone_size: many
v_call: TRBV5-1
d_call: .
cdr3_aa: CASSLELQRVTGELFF
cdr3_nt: TGCGCCAGCAGCTTGGAGTTACAGAGAGTCACCGGGGAGCTGTTTTTT

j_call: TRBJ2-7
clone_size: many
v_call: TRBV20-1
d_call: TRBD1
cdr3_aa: CSALTGGLYEQYF
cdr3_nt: TGCAGTGCTCTTACAGGGGGCCTGTACGAGCAGTACTTC

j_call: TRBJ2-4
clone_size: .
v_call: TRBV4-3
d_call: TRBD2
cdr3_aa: CASSPRTSGTLGGNIQYF
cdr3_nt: TGCGCCAGCAGCCCCCGGACTAGCGGGACCCTGGGGGGAAACATTCAGTACTTC

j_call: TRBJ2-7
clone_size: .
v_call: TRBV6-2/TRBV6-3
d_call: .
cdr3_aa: CASTDRPPYEQYF
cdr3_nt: TGTGCCAGCACCGACAGGCCGCCCTACGAGCAGTACTTC

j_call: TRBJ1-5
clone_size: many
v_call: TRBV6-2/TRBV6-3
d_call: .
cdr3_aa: CASRTDGNQPQHF
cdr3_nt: TGTGCCAGCAGGACGGACGGGAATCAGCCCCAGCATTTT

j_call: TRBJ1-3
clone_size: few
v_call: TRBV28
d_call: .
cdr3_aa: CASSLSLQVSGNTIYF
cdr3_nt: TGTGCCAGCAGTTTATCCCTACAAGTCTCTGGAAACACCATATATTTT

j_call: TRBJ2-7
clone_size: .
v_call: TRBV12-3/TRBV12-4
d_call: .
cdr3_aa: CASSLGSALEQYF
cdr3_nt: TGTGCCAGCAGTTTAGGGTCGGCCCTCGAGCAGTACTTC

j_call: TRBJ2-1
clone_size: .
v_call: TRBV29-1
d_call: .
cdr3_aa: CSVEDLGSEQFF
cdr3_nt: TGCAGCGTTGAAGATCTCGGGAGTGAGCAGTTCTTC

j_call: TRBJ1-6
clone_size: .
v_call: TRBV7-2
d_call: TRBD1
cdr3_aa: CASSFPGQGGNSPLHF
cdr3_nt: TGTGCCAGCAGCTTCCCTGGACAGGGGGGAAATTCACCCCTCCACTTT

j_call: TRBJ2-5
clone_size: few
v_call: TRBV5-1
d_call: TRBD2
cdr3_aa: CASSFGTGGGPETQYF
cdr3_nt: TGCGCCAGCAGCTTCGGTACCGGCGGGGGGCCAGAGACCCAGTACTTC

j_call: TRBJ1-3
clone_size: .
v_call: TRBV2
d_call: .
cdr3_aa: CASSVGTDTIYF
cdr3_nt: TGTGCCAGCAGTGTTGGGACGGACACCATATATTTT

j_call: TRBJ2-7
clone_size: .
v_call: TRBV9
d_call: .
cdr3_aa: CASSVGGYPYEQYF
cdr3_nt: TGTGCCAGCAGCGTAGGGGGGTATCCCTACGAGCAGTACTTC

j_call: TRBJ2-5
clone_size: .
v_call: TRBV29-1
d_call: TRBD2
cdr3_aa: CSVEDPTGLAAQETQYF
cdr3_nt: TGCAGCGTTGAAGACCCAACGGGACTAGCGGCCCAAGAGACCCAGTACTTC

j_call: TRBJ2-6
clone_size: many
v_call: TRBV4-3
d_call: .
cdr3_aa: CASSQEGLRTSGANVLTF
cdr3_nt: TGCGCCAGCAGCCAAGAAGGACTTCGGACCTCTGGGGCCAACGTCCTGACTTTC

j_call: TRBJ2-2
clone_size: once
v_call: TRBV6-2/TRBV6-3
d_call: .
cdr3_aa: CATDNTARGFGELFF
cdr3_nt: TGTGCCACCGATAATACGGCAAGGGGCTTCGGGGAGCTGTTTTTT

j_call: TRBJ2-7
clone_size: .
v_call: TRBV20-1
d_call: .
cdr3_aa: CSAMRGREGEQYF
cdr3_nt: TGCAGTGCAATGAGGGGTAGGGAAGGCGAGCAGTACTTC

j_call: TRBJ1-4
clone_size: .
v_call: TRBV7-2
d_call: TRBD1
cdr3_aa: CASSSRQGSNEKLFF
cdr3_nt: TGTGCCAGCAGCTCCCGACAGGGATCTAATGAAAAACTGTTTTTT

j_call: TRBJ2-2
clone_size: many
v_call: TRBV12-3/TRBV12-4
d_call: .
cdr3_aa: CASSVGGGELFF
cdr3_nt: TGTGCCAGCAGCGTAGGTGGCGGGGAGCTGTTTTTT

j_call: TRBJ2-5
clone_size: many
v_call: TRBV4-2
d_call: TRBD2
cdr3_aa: CASSATGGVETQYF
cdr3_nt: TGTGCCAGCAGCGCGACGGGGGGGGTGGAGACCCAGTACTTC

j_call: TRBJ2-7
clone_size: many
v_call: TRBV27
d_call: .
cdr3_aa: CASSFFFGAEQYF
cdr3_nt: TGTGCCAGCAGTTTTTTTTTTGGTGCCGAGCAGTACTTC

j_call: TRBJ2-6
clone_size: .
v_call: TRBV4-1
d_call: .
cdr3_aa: CASSQYSFGANVLTF
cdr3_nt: TGCGCCAGCAGCCAGTATTCCTTCGGGGCCAACGTCCTGACTTTC

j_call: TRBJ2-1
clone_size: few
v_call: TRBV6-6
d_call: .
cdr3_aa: CASSYRANEQFF
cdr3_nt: TGTGCCAGCAGTTACAGGGCTAATGAGCAGTTCTTC

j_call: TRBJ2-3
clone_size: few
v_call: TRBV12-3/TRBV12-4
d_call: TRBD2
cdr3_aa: CASSTGLAGLRKTTTDTQYF
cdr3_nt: TGTGCCAGCAGCACGGGACTAGCGGGCCTGAGGAAAACCACCACAGATACGCAGTATTTT

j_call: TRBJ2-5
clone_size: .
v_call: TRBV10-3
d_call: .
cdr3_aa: CAIGTTSGGETQYF
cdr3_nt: TGTGCCATCGGTACAACCTCCGGGGGAGAGACCCAGTACTTC

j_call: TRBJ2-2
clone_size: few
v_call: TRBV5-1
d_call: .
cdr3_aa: CASSIFGGPGELFF
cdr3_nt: TGCGCCAGCAGCATATTCGGAGGGCCCGGGGAGCTGTTTTTT

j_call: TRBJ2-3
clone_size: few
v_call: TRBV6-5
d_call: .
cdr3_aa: CASSYSPRDTQYF
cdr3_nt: TGTGCCAGCAGTTACTCGCCCCGGGATACGCAGTATTTT

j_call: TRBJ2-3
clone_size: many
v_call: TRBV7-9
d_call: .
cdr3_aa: CASSYAHTPTDTQYF
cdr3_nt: TGTGCCAGCAGCTACGCCCACACTCCCACAGATACGCAGTATTTT

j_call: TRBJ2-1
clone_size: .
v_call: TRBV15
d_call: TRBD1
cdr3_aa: CATSPFQGAQFF
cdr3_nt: TGTGCCACCAGCCCGTTCCAGGGGGCCCAGTTCTTC

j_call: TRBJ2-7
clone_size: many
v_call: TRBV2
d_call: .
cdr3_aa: CASSEALTGSYEQYF
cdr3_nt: TGTGCCAGCAGTGAAGCGTTAACGGGCTCCTACGAGCAGTACTTC

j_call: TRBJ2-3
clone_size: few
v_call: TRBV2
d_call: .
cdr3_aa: CASSDDSLSTQYF
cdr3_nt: TGTGCCAGCAGCGATGACAGCCTAAGTACGCAGTATTTT

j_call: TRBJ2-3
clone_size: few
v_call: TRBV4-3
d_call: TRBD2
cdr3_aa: CASSQEGLAAASTDTQYF
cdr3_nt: TGCGCCAGCAGCCAAGAGGGACTAGCGGCTGCAAGCACAGATACGCAGTATTTT

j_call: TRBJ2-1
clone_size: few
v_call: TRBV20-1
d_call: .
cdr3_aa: CSARWGVKANEQFF
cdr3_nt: TGCAGTGCTAGATGGGGAGTTAAGGCCAATGAGCAGTTCTTC